This T cell receptor (beta chain) was captured by sequencing in a study of monozygotic twins with inflammatory bowel disease (dated by TCRdb to between 2018 and 2020). A note on the overall study: The complete study included about 28 monozygotic twin pairs: 19 IBD-discordant Danish pairs and nine German pairs, of which four were IBD-concordant and five were IBD-discordant. Within discordant pairs, disease-associated traits were sought mainly by comparing IBD patients with their genetically identical healthy co-twins. Each individual had, on average, about 151 000 unique TCRalpha sequences and 181 000 unique TCRbeta sequences available for analysis. Summary of the overall study and its limitations: Background noise and inter-individual variability may have been introduced into the repertoires by the differing immunosuppressive treatments among patients. Repertoire similarity did not differ between concordant and discordant twins, which could be due to limited statistical power. Different T cell subtypes could not be distinguished in the analysis. The results gave no support for a single strong signal or clonotype linked to IBD. Compared with healthy twins, IBD patients shared fewer clonotypes with other individuals, and the difference was most pronounced in patients with signs of disease activity. Measured by the inverse Simpson index, TCRbeta repertoire diversity was lower in IBD patients than in their healthy co-twins.

Libraries were constructed by 5' RACE. Preparation of each TCR library used roughly 3.5 ug of total RNA. For each sample, cDNA was synthesized in eight separate reactions using SMARTScribe reverse transcriptase. Unique molecular identifiers containing a 6-nucleotide sample barcode were introduced through template switching during cDNA synthesis. Amplification of TCRalpha and TCRbeta cDNA involved two nested PCRs of roughly 17 and 9 cycles, and each PCR was followed by bead purification. Before amplification, the cDNA was treated with uracil DNA-glycosylase and purified using the QIAquick PCR purification kit. The second PCR was the step at which Illumina TruSeq-compatible adapters and sample-specific barcodes were added. Library quality and concentration were checked on TapeStation and Qubit, and libraries were pooled at around 5 ng each. The pooled libraries were sequenced with 2 x 100 bp reads and custom sequencing primers on an Illumina HiSeq2500 single-index Rapid Run. In the authors' own workflow: MiGEC version 1.2.6 was used for UMI-based consensus assembly to correct PCR and sequencing errors. MiXCR version 2.1.1 was used for V(D)J alignment, clonotype assembly and CDR3 extraction. To normalise gene usage, clonotype sharing and MAIT/NKT TCR abundance, the top 1000, 10 000 and 20 000 clonotypes in each sample were analysed. Diversity was computed as the inverse Simpson index with the vegan R package after downsampling to 27 000 UMIs. Statistical testing used paired Mann-Whitney U tests on the discordant twin pairs and applied Benjamini-Hochberg correction for multiple testing. TCRdb reprocessed the reads and provides one entry for every CDR3 protein sequence; no DNA is given. These V and J calls rely on TCRdb rather than the paper's analysis. The sample's own table lists about 450,000 distinct CDR3 sequences. In total, the top ten clones hold 2.4% of the sample.

From each donor, a roughly 2.4 ml peripheral blood sample was collected into PAXgene tubes and kept at -80 degrees C. Without any T cell sorting, total RNA was extracted from whole blood using the PAXgene blood miRNA kit on an automated QIAcube. Deep TCRalpha and TCRbeta repertoire profiling with unique molecular barcoding was performed on peripheral blood of monozygotic twin pairs concordant or discordant for inflammatory bowel disease. Smoking habits were recorded for all twin pairs, and each individual was classified as a current, former or never smoker. The CDR3 sequence holds 11 residues, the cysteine and phenylalanine included. Only the protein is on record. The germline V gene yields SNHLY for CDR1 and FYNNEI for CDR2. On this clonotype: The antigen this receptor binds is unknown.

In this chain, TRBV2 is recombined with TRBJ2-7; the TCRdb D gene call, TRBD1, has no DNA to confirm it. Sequencing was done on a sample of blood. The TCR was taken from a human donor with ulcerative colitis or Crohn's disease, or a healthy co-twin of an affected twin (not recorded which). CDR3 reads: CASSVRGEQYF. Supplemented by the reference TRBV2 and TRBJ2-7 proteins around the CDR3, the complete variable domain is EPEVTQTPSHQVTQMGQEVILRCVPISNHLYFYWYRQILGQKVEFLVSFYNNEISEKSEIFDDQFSVERPDGSNFTLKIRSTKLEDSAMYFCASSVRGEQYFGPGTRLTVT.